Listed below are T cell receptor beta chains from one sample, sequenced in a study of PD-1 blockade in classical Hodgkin lymphoma. Assay used: immunoSEQ multiplex PCR; TCRdb lists only in-frame clones, some missing. The data hold roughly 29,000 clones, with approximately 85% observed a single time. Sample: CD4+ T cells from blood, taken before the fourth cycle of nivolumab. The receptors stem from a human donor with classical Hodgkin lymphoma. CDR3s include the opening cysteine and the closing phenylalanine or tryptophan. The order of the fields is J gene, clone size, D gene, V gene, CDR3 DNA, CDR3 protein. A D gene is named only where the DNA matches it firmly. Not every row has a clone size; where given, it reads once, few, many or a size class.

TRBJ2-3 once - TRBV19 TGTGCCAGTAGTATAGGGGGTACAGATACGCAGTATTTT CASSIGGTDTQYF
TRBJ1-4 - - TRBV4-2 TGTGCCAGCAGCCAAGGGGGCGGGGCGGCTGAAAAACTGTTTTTT CASSQGGGAAEKLFF
TRBJ2-1 - TRBD2 TRBV19 TGTGCCAGTAAGGCTAGCGGGGATCACAATGAGCAGTTCTTC CASKASGDHNEQFF
TRBJ1-3 - TRBD1 TRBV5-1 TGCGCCAGCAGCCCTTCACCGGGACAGGGCGATCTCTCTGGAAACACCATATATTTT CASSPSPGQGDLSGNTIYF
TRBJ2-2 once TRBD2 TRBV6-6 TGTGCCAGCCGTCGGGAGGGGAGGAACACCGGGGAGCTGTTTTTT CASRREGRNTGELFF
TRBJ1-2 - - TRBV5-5 TGTGCCAGCAGCTCTAGGGGGGCAGTTGGCGGCTACACCTTC CASSSRGAVGGYTF
TRBJ2-2 - - TRBV29-1 TGCAGCGTCGGCCAGAACACCGGGGAGCTGTTTTTT CSVGQNTGELFF
TRBJ1-2 - - TRBV11-3 TGTGCCAGCAGCTCGCAGAGAGGGACCTATGGCTACACCTTC CASSSQRGTYGYTF
TRBJ2-1 - - TRBV6-5 TGTGCCAGCAGTTACTCCACTAGCAATGAGCAGTTCTTC CASSYSTSNEQFF
TRBJ1-4 - - TRBV21-1 TGTGCCAGGAAGATCTGGGCTAATGAAAAACTGTTTTTT CARKIWANEKLFF
TRBJ1-2 once - TRBV7-9 TGTGCCAGCAGCTTCAATGGGTATGGCTACACCTTC CASSFNGYGYTF
TRBJ2-7 - - TRBV7-9 TGTGCCAGCAGCTTGGAACTGTATTCGGCCAGGGTGGCCTACGAGCAGTACTTC CASSLELYSARVAYEQYF